This T cell receptor (beta chain) stems from a study of T cells in women clearing cervical HPV infection. Across the study: Donors had HPV16-related CIN3 or worse; 2 had invasive cancer. Case blood was drawn when the lesion was first found; control blood after infection became undetectable.

V gave up 2 bases and J gave up 3 bases, with 7 bases separating them. The V gene's germline CDR1 is KGHSH and CDR2 LQKENI. The CDR3 sequence is 13 residues long. Of note for this clone: The read stops 3 residues short of the end of the CDR3; the missing end is completed from the germline J gene.

Only in-frame clones appear in the TCRdb table, and some are missing; sequencing was by immunoSEQ multiplex PCR. The sample data list roughly 22,000 clones. The rearrangement uses TRBV18 and TRBJ1-1; D is perhaps TRBD1 (5 bases). Sequencing was carried out using blood buffy coat. The TCR originated in a woman between 18 and 75 years old with a cervical HPV16 infection that either progressed to CIN3+ or cleared (not recorded which). The CDR3 region is CASSPSRDTEAFF. CDR3 DNA (partial): TGTGCCAGCTCACCAAGCAGGGACACTGAA.